The clone carrying this TCR beta chain was recorded many times. Its antigen remains unknown. This entry comes from a study of T cells in Graves' hyperthyroidism and ophthalmopathy. Whole-study context: Peripheral blood was collected at initial diagnosis, before any treatment.

The investigators amplified TCR beta CDR3 regions from RNA transcripts. HTBI primers drove first-round RT-PCR of the TCR CDR3. Each CDR3 protein gets one entry after TCRdb re-called the multiplex PCR reads with MiXCR. The sample contains about 320,000 distinct CDR3 sequences, 16% of which appear only once. Whole-study findings and limits: From stable hyperthyroidism, ophthalmopathy was separated by a 13 V-J model. Model output signaled ophthalmopathy a median around 6.9 months ahead of onset.

The germline V gene encodes CDR1 LGHNT and CDR2 FRNRAP. This CDR3 is 12 amino acids long. V was trimmed by 6 bases and J by 8 bases, leaving 13 bases between them. PBMCs were sourced from roughly 9.7 ml fresh peripheral blood. The sample comprised blood. The chain couples TRBV12-5 to TRBJ1-2; D ambiguous. The sequence derives from a man aged 25-45 years with Graves' hyperthyroidism. CDR3 protein: CASGTRYIGYTF. DNA of the CDR3: TGTGCTAGTGGCACCCGCTACATAGGCTACACCTTC.